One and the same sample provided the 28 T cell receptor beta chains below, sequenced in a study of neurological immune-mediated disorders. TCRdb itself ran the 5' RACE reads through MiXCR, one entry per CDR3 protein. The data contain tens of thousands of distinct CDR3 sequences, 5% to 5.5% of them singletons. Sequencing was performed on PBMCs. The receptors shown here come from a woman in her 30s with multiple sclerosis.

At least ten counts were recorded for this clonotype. CDR3 loop: CAISTGRLGTRGDEQFF. CDR3 coding DNA: TGTGCCATCAGTACCGGACGGTTAGGCACCCGGGGGGATGAGCAGTTCTTC. The chain carries TRBV10-3 and TRBJ2-1, with 7 positions matching TRBD2. There are 17 residues in the CDR3. CDR1 and CDR2 (germline): ENHRY, SYGVKD. With 5 bases clipped from V and 8 bases from J, the junction kept 18 bases outside the gene matches.

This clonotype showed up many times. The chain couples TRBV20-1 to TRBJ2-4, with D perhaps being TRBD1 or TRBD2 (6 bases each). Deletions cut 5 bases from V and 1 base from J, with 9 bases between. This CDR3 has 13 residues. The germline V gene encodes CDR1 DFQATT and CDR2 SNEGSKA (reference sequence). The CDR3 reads CSALGGAKNIQYF. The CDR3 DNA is TGCAGTGCTTTAGGGGGGGCCAAAAACATTCAGTACTTC.

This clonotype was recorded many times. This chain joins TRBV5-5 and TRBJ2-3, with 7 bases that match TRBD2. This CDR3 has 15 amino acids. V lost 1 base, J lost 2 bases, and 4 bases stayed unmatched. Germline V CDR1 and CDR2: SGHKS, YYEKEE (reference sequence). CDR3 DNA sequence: TGTGCCAGCAGCTTGCGGGGGGTAGCCACAGATACGCAGTATTTT. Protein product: CASSLRGVATDTQYF.

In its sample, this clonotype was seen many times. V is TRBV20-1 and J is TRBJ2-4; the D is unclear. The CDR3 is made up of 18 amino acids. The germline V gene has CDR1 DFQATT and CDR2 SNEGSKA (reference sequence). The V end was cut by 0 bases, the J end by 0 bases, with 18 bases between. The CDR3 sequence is CSARDGLTTSLAKNIQYF. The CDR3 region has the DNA TGCAGTGCTAGAGACGGGCTGACAACCTCTCTAGCCAAAAACATTCAGTACTTC.

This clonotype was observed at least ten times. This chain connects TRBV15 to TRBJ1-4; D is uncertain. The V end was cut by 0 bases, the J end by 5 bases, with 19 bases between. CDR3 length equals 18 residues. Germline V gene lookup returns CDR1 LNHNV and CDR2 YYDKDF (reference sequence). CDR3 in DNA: TGTGCCACCAGCAGAGATCGGGCAGGCCTGGGCCTCAATGAAAAACTGTTTTTT. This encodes CATSRDRAGLGLNEKLFF.

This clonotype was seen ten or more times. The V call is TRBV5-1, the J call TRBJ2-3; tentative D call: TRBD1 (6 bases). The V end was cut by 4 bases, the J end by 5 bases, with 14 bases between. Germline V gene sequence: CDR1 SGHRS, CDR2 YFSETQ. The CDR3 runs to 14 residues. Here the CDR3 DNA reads TGCGCCAGCAGCCCACAGGGCCGGGTAGATACGCAGTATTTT. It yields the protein CASSPQGRVDTQYF.

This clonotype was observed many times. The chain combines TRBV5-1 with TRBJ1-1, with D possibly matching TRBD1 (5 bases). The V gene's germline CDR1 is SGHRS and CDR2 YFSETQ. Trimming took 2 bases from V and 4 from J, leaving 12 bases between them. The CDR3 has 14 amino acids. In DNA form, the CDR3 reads TGCGCCAGCAGCTTTCGGGACCCGGGCACTGAAGCTTTCTTT. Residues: CASSFRDPGTEAFF. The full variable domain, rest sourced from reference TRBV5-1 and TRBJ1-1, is KAGVTQTPRYLIKTRGQQVTLSCSPISGHRSVSWYQQTPGQGLQFLFEYFSETQRNKGNFPGRFSGRQFSNSRSEMNVSTLELGDSALYLCASSFRDPGTEAFFGQGTRLTVV.

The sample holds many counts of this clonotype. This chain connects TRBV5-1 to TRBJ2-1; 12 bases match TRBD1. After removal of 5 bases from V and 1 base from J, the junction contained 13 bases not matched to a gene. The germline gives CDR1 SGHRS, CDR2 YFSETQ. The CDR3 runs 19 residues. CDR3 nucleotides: TGCGCCAGCAGAGACACCGGGACAGGGGGCTTCAGGTCCTACAATGAGCAGTTCTTC. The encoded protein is CASRDTGTGGFRSYNEQFF.

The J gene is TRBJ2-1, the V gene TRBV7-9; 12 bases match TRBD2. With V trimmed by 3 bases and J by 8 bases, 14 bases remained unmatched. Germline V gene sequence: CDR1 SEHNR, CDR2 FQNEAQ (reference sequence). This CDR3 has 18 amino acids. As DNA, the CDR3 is TGTGCCAGCAGCTTGCCCCCCAGACTAGCGGGAGTGAGGGATGAGCAGTTCTTC. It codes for CASSLPPRLAGVRDEQFF.

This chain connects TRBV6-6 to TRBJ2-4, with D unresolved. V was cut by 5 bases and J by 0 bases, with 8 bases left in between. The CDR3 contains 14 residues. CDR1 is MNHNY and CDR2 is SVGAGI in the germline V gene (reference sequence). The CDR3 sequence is CASSDQLAKNIQYF. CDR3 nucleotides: TGTGCCAGCAGTGATCAGTTAGCCAAAAACATTCAGTACTTC.

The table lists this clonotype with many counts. The CDR3 loop reads CASSRDRGLGEQFF. The CDR3 bases are TGTGCCAGCAGCCGGGACAGGGGGCTCGGGGAGCAGTTCTTC. The V gene is TRBV5-8, the J gene TRBJ2-1, with TRBD1 matching 12 bases. CDR3 length equals 14 residues. CDR1 and CDR2 from the germline V gene are SGHTS and YDEGEE. V dropped 4 bases and J dropped 10; count of bases not matched to a gene: 6.

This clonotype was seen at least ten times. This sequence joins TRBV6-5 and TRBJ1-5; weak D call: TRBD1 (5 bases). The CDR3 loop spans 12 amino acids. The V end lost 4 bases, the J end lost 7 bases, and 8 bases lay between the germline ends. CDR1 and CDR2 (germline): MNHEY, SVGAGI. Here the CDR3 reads CASSSGGQPQHF. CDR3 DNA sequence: TGTGCCAGCAGTTCCGGGGGACAGCCCCAGCATTTT.

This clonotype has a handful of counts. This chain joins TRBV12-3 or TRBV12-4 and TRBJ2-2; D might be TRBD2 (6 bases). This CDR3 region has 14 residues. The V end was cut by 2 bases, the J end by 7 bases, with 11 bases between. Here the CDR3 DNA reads TGTGCCAGCAGTTTACCTGGCGGGATCGGGGAGCTGTTTTTT. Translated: CASSLPGGIGELFF.

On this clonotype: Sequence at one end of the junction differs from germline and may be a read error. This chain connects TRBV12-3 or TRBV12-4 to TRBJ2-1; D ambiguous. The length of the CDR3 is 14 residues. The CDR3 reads CVSSPPNRASEQFF. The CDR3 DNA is TGTGTCAGCAGCCCTCCCAATAGGGCATCTGAGCAGTTCTTC.

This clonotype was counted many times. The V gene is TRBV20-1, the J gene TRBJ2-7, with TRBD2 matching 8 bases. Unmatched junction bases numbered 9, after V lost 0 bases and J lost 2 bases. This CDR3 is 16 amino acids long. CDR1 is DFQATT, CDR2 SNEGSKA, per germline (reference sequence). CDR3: CSARDTFGRATYEQYF. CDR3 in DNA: TGCAGTGCTAGAGATACTTTCGGGAGGGCTACCTACGAGCAGTACTTC.

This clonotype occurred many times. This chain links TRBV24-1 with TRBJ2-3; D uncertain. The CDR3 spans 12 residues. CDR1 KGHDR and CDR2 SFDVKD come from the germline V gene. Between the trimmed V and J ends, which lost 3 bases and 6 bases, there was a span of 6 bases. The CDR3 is CATSDQYDTQYF. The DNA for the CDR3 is TGTGCCACCAGTGATCAGTACGATACGCAGTATTTT.

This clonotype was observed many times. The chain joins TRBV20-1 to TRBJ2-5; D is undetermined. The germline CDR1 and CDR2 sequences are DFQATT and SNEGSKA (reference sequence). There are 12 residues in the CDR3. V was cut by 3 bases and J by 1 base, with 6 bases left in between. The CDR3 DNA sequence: TGCAGTGCTAGTCCCAGCCAAGAGACCCAGTACTTC. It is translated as CSASPSQETQYF.

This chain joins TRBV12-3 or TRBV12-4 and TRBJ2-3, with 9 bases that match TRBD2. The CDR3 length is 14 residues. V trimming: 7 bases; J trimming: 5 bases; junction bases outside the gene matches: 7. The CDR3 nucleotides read TGTGCCAGCAAGCGGGAGGCCCCAGGAGATACGCAGTATTTT. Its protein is CASKREAPGDTQYF.

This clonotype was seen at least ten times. The CDR3 region is CSVPDRGFQGAEAFF. The CDR3 nucleotides read TGCAGCGTCCCAGACAGGGGATTTCAAGGCGCTGAAGCTTTCTTT. This chain joins TRBV29-1 and TRBJ1-1; TRBD1 agrees at 8 bases. This CDR3 is built from 15 residues. Germline loops: CDR1 SQVTM, CDR2 ANQGSEA. Trimming removed 6 bases from V and 6 bases from J; junction bases left unmatched: 15.

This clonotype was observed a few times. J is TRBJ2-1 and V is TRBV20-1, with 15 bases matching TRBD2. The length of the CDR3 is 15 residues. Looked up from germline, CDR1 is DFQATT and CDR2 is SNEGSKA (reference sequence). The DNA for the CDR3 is TGCAGCGGACTAGCGGGAGGGAGGGGCTACAATGAGCAGTTCTTC. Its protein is CSGLAGGRGYNEQFF.

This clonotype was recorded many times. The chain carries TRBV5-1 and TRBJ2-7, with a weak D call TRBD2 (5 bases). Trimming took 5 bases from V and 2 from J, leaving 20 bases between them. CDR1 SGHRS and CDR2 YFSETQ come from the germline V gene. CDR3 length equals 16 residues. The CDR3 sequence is CASREAPGVGTYEQYV. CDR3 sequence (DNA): TGCGCCAGCAGAGAGGCCCCCGGGGTAGGAACCTACGAGCAGTACGTC.

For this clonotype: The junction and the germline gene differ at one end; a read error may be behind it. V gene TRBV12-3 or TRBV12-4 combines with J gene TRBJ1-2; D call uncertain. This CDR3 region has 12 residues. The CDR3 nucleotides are TGTGACAGCAGGAAGGGCTTCTATGGCTACACCTTC. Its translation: CDSRKGFYGYTF.

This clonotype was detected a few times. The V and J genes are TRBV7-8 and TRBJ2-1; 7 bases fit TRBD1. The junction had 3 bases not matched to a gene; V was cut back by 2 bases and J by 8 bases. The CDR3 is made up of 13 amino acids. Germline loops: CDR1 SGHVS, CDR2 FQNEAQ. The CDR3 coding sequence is TGTGCCAGCAGCTTAAACAGGGGCGATGAGCAGTTCTTC. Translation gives CASSLNRGDEQFF. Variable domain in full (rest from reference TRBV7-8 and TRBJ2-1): GAGVSQSPRYKVAKRGQDVALRCDPISGHVSLFWYQQALGQGPEFLTYFQNEAQLDKSGLPSDRFFAERPEGSVSTLKIQRTQQEDSAVYLCASSLNRGDEQFFGPGTRLTVL.

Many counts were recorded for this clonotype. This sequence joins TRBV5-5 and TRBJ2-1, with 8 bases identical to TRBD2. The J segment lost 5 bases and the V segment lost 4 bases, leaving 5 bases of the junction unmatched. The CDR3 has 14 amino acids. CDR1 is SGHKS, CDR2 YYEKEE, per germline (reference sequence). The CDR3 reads CASSPGTRHNEQFF. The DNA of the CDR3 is TGTGCCAGCAGCCCCGGGACTAGACACAATGAGCAGTTCTTC. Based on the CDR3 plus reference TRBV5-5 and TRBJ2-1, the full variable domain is DAGVTQSPTHLIKTRGQQVTLRCSPISGHKSVSWYQQVLGQGPQFIFQYYEKEERGRGNFPDRFSARQFPNYSSELNVNALLLGDSALYLCASSPGTRHNEQFFGPGTRLTVL.

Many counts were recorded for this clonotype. The CDR3 DNA is TGTGCCAGCAGCCTGGGGGCAGGGTCGAACTATGGCTACACCTTC. Encoded protein: CASSLGAGSNYGYTF. The chain combines TRBV9 with TRBJ1-2; D might be TRBD1 (6 bases). V lost 4 bases to trimming and J lost 2 bases, with 15 bases between them. Germline V lookup: CDR1 SGDLS, CDR2 YYNGEE. This CDR3 has 15 residues.

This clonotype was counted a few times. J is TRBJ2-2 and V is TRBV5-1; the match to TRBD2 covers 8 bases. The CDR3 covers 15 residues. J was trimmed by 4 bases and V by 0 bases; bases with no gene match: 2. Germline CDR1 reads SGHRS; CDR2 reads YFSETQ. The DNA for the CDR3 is TGCGCCAGCAGCTTGGAACGGGGGGGCACCGGGGAGCTGTTTTTT. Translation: CASSLERGGTGELFF.

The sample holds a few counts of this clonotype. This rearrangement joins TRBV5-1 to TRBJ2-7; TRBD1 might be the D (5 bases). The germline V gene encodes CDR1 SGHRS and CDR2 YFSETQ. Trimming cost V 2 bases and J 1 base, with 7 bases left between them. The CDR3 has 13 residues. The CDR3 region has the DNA TGCGCCAGCAGCTTCCAGGGATCCTACGAGCAGTACTTC. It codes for CASSFQGSYEQYF.

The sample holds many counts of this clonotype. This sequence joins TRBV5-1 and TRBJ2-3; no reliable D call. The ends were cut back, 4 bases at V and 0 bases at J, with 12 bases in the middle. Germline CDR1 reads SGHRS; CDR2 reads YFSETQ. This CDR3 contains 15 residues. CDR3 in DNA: TGCGCCAGCAGCCCGAGACTGCCTAGCACAGATACGCAGTATTTT. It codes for CASSPRLPSTDTQYF.